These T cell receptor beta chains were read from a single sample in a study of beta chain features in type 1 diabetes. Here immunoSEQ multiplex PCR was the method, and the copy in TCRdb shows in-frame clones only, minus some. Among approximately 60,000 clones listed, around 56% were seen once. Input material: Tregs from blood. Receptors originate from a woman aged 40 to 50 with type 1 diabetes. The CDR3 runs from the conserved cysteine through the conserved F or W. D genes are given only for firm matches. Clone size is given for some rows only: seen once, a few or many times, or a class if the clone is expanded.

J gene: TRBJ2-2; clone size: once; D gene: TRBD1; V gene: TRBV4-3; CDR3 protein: CASSFGTANTGELFF; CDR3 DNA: TGCGCCAGCAGCTTCGGGACAGCGAACACCGGGGAGCTGTTTTTT
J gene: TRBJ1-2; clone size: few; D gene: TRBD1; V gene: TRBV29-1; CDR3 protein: CSAAPGQGAYGYTF; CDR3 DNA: TGCAGCGCGGCACCGGGACAGGGGGCCTATGGCTACACCTTC
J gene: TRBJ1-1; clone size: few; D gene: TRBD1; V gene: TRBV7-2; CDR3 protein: CASRLTGAITEAFF; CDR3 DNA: TGTGCCAGCAGGCTTACAGGGGCCATCACTGAAGCTTTCTTT
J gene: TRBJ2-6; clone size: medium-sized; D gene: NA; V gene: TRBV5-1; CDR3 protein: CASSPTGSGANVLTF; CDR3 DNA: TGCGCCAGCAGCCCTACAGGGTCTGGGGCCAACGTCCTGACTTTC
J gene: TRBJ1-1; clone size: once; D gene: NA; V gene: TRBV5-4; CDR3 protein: CASSLYPGTEAFF; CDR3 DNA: TGTGCCAGCAGCTTGTATCCAGGGACTGAAGCTTTCTTT
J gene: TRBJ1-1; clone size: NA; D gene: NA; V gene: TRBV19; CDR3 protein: CASSIGIDRNTEAFF; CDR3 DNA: TGTGCCAGTAGTATTGGGATAGACAGGAACACTGAAGCTTTCTTT
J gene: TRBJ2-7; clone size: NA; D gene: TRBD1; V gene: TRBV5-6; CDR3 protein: CASSVRDRNSRSYEQYF; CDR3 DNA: TGTGCCAGCAGCGTCCGGGACAGGAACTCGCGCTCCTACGAGCAGTACTTC
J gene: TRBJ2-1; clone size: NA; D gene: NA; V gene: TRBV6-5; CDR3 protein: CASSYSQGFNEQFF; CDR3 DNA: TGTGCCAGCAGTTACTCACAGGGTTTCAATGAGCAGTTCTTC
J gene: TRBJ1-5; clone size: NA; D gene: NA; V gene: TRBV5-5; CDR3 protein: CASSLGQAPYSNQPQHF; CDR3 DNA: TGTGCCAGCAGCTTGGGCCAGGCTCCTTATAGCAATCAGCCCCAGCATTTT
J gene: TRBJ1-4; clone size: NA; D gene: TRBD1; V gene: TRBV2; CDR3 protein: CASSPYGTGEEKLFF; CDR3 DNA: TGTGCCAGCAGTCCGTACGGGACAGGGGAGGAAAAACTGTTTTTT